This TCR beta chain emerged from a study of T cell responses to AZD1222 COVID-19 vaccine. Study observations and caveats: Two AZD1222 administrations were followed by greater Spike-specific TCR breadth and depth. Spike-wide coverage was observed for vaccine-associated CD4 TCRs, with dominant responses at 160-218 and 743-854. Reports say nearly half of spike-specific TCRs go after unmutated variant regions.

The germline V gene encodes CDR1 MGHDK and CDR2 SYGVNS. The CDR3 sequence is 14 residues long. The V and J ends lost 3 bases and 0 bases respectively, with 8 bases between them. Measured with immunoSEQ multiplex PCR; TCRdb has only the in-frame clones, and not every one. This table holds about 92,000 clones, 80% to 90% found once. Remarks on this clone: What it binds is unknown.

This TCR was sampled from an adult in good health. The sample was peripheral blood, taken on day 0 of AZD1222 vaccination. The rearrangement links TRBV25-1 to TRBJ1-2; D ambiguous. The CDR3 DNA sequence: TGTGCCAGCAGTGAGAGGTCCGCTAACTATGGCTACACCTTC. Residues: CASSERSANYGYTF.